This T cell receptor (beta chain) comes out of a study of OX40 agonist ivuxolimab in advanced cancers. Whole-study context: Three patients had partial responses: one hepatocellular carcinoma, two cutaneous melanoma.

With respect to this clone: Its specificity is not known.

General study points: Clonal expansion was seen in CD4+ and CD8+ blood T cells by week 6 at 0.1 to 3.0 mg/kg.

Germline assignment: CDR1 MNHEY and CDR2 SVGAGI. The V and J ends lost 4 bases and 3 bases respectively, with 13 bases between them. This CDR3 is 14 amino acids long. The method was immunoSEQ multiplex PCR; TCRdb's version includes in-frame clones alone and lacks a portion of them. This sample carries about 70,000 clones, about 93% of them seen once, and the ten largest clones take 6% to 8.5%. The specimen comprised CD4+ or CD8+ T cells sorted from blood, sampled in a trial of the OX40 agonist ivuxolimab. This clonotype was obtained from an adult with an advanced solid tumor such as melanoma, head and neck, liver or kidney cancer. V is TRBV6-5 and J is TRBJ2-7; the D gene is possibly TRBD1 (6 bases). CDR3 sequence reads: CASSSNTGFYEQYF. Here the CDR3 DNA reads TGTGCCAGCAGTTCCAATACAGGGTTCTACGAGCAGTACTTC.